The rows below give T cell receptor beta chains drawn from one sample of a study of blood T cells in healthy people across ages. TCRdb re-derived calls from the 5' RACE reads in MiXCR, one entry per CDR3 protein. The table includes 700,000 to 900,000 distinct CDR3 sequences, about 53% detected once. Source material: blood. Receptors were obtained from a man older than 75 in good health. Both conserved end residues are part of each CDR3. Fields, in order: J gene, D gene, clone size, V gene, CDR3 protein, CDR3 DNA. The D gene is left open where the match is weak. The size of a clone is reported for some rows only, either as once, few or many, or as a class for expanded clones.

J gene: TRBJ2-7; D gene: .; clone size: .; V gene: TRBV28; CDR3 protein: CASSPTAVSSYEQYF; CDR3 DNA: TGTGCCAGCAGTCCTACGGCAGTAAGCTCCTACGAGCAGTACTTC
J gene: TRBJ2-1; D gene: .; clone size: .; V gene: TRBV2; CDR3 protein: CASKQGYNEQFF; CDR3 DNA: TGTGCCAGCAAACAGGGATACAATGAGCAGTTCTTC
J gene: TRBJ2-4; D gene: .; clone size: .; V gene: TRBV2; CDR3 protein: CASSEWQRNIQYF; CDR3 DNA: TGTGCCAGCAGTGAATGGCAGAGAAACATTCAGTACTTC
J gene: TRBJ1-1; D gene: .; clone size: .; V gene: TRBV5-1; CDR3 protein: CASSLTNRAEAFF; CDR3 DNA: TGCGCCAGCAGCTTGACCAACCGGGCTGAAGCTTTCTTT
J gene: TRBJ2-3; D gene: TRBD2; clone size: few; V gene: TRBV20-1; CDR3 protein: CSTRLAETLALQYF; CDR3 DNA: TGCAGTACTCGACTAGCGGAGACGCTCGCCCTCCAGTATTTT
J gene: TRBJ2-3; D gene: TRBD1; clone size: .; V gene: TRBV29-1; CDR3 protein: CSVDRTGDGTDTQYF; CDR3 DNA: TGCAGCGTTGACCGGACAGGGGACGGCACAGATACGCAGTATTTT
J gene: TRBJ2-7; D gene: .; clone size: few; V gene: TRBV20-1; CDR3 protein: CSAVQGAYEQYF; CDR3 DNA: TGCAGTGCAGTACAGGGTGCCTACGAGCAGTACTTC
J gene: TRBJ2-5; D gene: TRBD1; clone size: .; V gene: TRBV18; CDR3 protein: CASSYDRGHSNEQYF; CDR3 DNA: TGTGCCAGCTCATACGACAGGGGGCATTCCAATGAGCAGTACTTC
J gene: TRBJ2-5; D gene: .; clone size: .; V gene: TRBV27; CDR3 protein: CASSPTPGEQYF; CDR3 DNA: TGTGCCAGCAGTCCTACCCCGGGGGAGCAGTACTTC
J gene: TRBJ2-1; D gene: TRBD2; clone size: few; V gene: TRBV25-1; CDR3 protein: CASKGGSLLNEQFF; CDR3 DNA: TGTGCCAGCAAAGGCGGGAGTCTCCTCAATGAGCAGTTCTTC
J gene: TRBJ2-2; D gene: TRBD1; clone size: .; V gene: TRBV5-1; CDR3 protein: CASSLAATGITGELFF; CDR3 DNA: TGCGCCAGCAGCTTGGCTGCGACAGGGATCACCGGGGAGCTGTTTTTT
J gene: TRBJ2-6; D gene: TRBD1; clone size: .; V gene: TRBV7-2; CDR3 protein: CASSLEGARSGANVLTF; CDR3 DNA: TGTGCCAGCAGCTTAGAGGGGGCGCGATCCGGGGCCAACGTCCTGACTTTC
J gene: TRBJ2-7; D gene: .; clone size: few; V gene: TRBV5-5; CDR3 protein: CASSLASGNYEQYF; CDR3 DNA: TGTGCCAGCAGCTTGGCCTCAGGGAACTACGAGCAGTACTTC
J gene: TRBJ2-4; D gene: TRBD2; clone size: .; V gene: TRBV5-6; CDR3 protein: CASSRIAGQREEQYF; CDR3 DNA: TGTGCCAGCAGCCGAATAGCGGGCCAGAGGGAAGAGCAGTACTTC
J gene: TRBJ2-7; D gene: TRBD2; clone size: few; V gene: TRBV6-2/TRBV6-3; CDR3 protein: CASRQLGLAAPPNYEQYF; CDR3 DNA: TGTGCCAGCAGACAACTCGGACTAGCGGCGCCCCCAAACTACGAGCAGTACTTC
J gene: TRBJ2-5; D gene: TRBD2; clone size: .; V gene: TRBV2; CDR3 protein: CASRVGLAVEETQYF; CDR3 DNA: TGTGCCAGCAGGGTGGGACTAGCGGTTGAAGAGACCCAGTACTTC
J gene: TRBJ2-3; D gene: .; clone size: once; V gene: TRBV24-1; CDR3 protein: CATSGGRLPSTDTQYF; CDR3 DNA: TGTGCCACCAGTGGGGGACGGCTACCAAGCACAGATACGCAGTATTTT
J gene: TRBJ1-4; D gene: .; clone size: few; V gene: TRBV29-1; CDR3 protein: CSVDGGATNEKLFF; CDR3 DNA: TGCAGCGTTGACGGGGGGGCGACTAATGAAAAACTGTTTTTT
J gene: TRBJ2-5; D gene: TRBD2; clone size: .; V gene: TRBV2; CDR3 protein: CASGIAGGLGQETQYF; CDR3 DNA: TGTGCCAGCGGAATAGCGGGAGGGTTAGGACAAGAGACCCAGTACTTC
J gene: TRBJ1-4; D gene: .; clone size: .; V gene: TRBV6-6; CDR3 protein: CASRGAPREKLFF; CDR3 DNA: TGTGCCAGCAGGGGGGCCCCTAGGGAAAAACTGTTTTTT
J gene: TRBJ2-5; D gene: TRBD1; clone size: few; V gene: TRBV5-6; CDR3 protein: CASSPGQGAQETQYF; CDR3 DNA: TGTGCCAGCAGCCCGGGACAGGGGGCTCAAGAGACCCAGTACTTC
J gene: TRBJ2-7; D gene: .; clone size: .; V gene: TRBV6-6; CDR3 protein: CASKGEAPYEQYF; CDR3 DNA: TGTGCCAGCAAAGGGGAGGCCCCATACGAGCAGTACTTC